Presented here are 14 T cell receptor beta chains from one specimen sequenced in a study of T cells in women clearing cervical HPV infection. Using immunoSEQ multiplex PCR, the repertoire was profiled, and TCRdb retains in-frame clones only, with some absent. Its table records about 24,000 clones. The sample taken for sequencing was blood buffy coat. The receptors come from a woman between 18 and 69 years old with a cervical HPV16 infection that either progressed to CIN3+ or cleared (not recorded which).

On this clone itself: The missing CDR3 end, 3 residues past where the read stops, is filled in from the germline J gene. J is TRBJ2-5 and V is TRBV10-3; tentative D call: TRBD1 (5 bases). Between the trimmed V and J ends, which lost 2 bases and 5 bases, there was a span of 12 bases. The germline gives CDR1 ENHRY, CDR2 SYGVKD. This CDR3 contains 14 residues. The CDR3 sequence is CAISEPGQTETQYF. The sequenced part of the CDR3 DNA is TGTGCCATCAGTGAGCCCGGACAAACCGAGACC.

Comment on this clone: Read coverage stops 3 residues before the CDR3 terminus; the germline J gene supplies the remainder. Other DNA sequences in this sample translate to the same CDR3. The chain is built from TRBV18 and TRBJ1-3; TRBD1 is a possible D gene (5 bases). Trimming cost V 3 bases and J 8 bases, with 8 bases left between them. The CDR3 length is 12 residues. Germline-derived CDR1 and CDR2 are KGHSH and LQKENI. The CDR3: CASSPQGDTIYF. Partial CDR3 DNA: TGTGCCAGCTCACCCCAAGGGGACACC.

Remarks on this clone: One end of the junction does not line up with germline, which may come from a read error. Coverage ceases 3 residues before the CDR3 finishes, and the germline J gene fills in the end. This specimen includes other DNA sequences encoding the same CDR3. The J gene is TRBJ1-3, the V gene TRBV19; D gene unclear. The germline V gene has CDR1 LNHDA and CDR2 SQIVND (reference sequence). This CDR3 region has 14 residues. The CDR3 bases that were read are TGTGCCAGTACCTCGGGTGGCTCTGGAAACACT. Residues: CASTSGGSGNT. The full CDR3 is CASTSGGSGNTIYF.

Incomplete CDR3 DNA: TGTGCCAGCTCGTCGGGACTCTTATCTAATGAAAAA. Its protein is CASSSGLLSNEK. Given in full, the CDR3 is CASSSGLLSNEKLFF. The rearrangement joins TRBV18 to TRBJ1-4, with D possibly being TRBD1 (5 bases). The read finishes 3 residues shy of the CDR3 end, and the germline J gene is used to complete it. Germline V lookup: CDR1 KGHSH, CDR2 LQKENI. This CDR3 is 15 amino acids long. V lost 6 bases to trimming and J lost 3 bases, with 14 bases between them.

To note about this clone: The CDR3 end is not reached by the read, which stops 3 residues before it; the germline J gene fills it in. The genes are TRBV5-6 and TRBJ1-2; TRBD1 aligns across 7 bases. The V gene's germline CDR1 is SGHDT and CDR2 YYEEEE. The CDR3 length is 15 residues. The CDR3 loop is CASSLATGAIVGYTF. CDR3 DNA (partial): TGTGCCAGCAGCTTGGCCACAGGGGCTATAGTCGGC.

For this clone: The read finishes 3 residues shy of the CDR3 end, and the germline J gene is used to complete it. The rearrangement joins TRBV5-4 to TRBJ2-1, with D maybe TRBD1 (5 bases). Trimming took 4 bases from V and 6 from J, leaving 20 bases between them. The CDR3 is made up of 16 amino acids. CDR1 SGHNT and CDR2 YYREEE come from the germline V gene (reference sequence). CDR3 amino acids: CASSVGQGRVGNEQFF. The covered CDR3 bases are TGTGCCAGCAGCGTCGGGCAGGGCCGAGTGGGCAATGAG.

A word on this clone: The CDR3 extends 3 residues past the end of the read, so its final part is completed from the germline J gene. The rearrangement joins TRBV9 to TRBJ1-2, with TRBD1 identical over 9 bases. The germline V gene encodes CDR1 SGDLS and CDR2 YYNGEE. The CDR3 is 16 amino acids. CDR3 DNA, as far as it was read: TGTGCCAGCAGCAGAAGTGTTCGACAGGGGGTAGGAGGC. Amino acid sequence: CASSRSVRQGVGG. The whole CDR3 protein reads CASSRSVRQGVGGYTF.

Of note for this clone: The read ends 3 residues shy of where the CDR3 ends; the end is completed using the germline J gene. The V gene is TRBV5-4, the J gene TRBJ1-2; tentative D call: TRBD1 (6 bases). Trimming shortened V by 2 bases and J by 0 bases, and 14 bases separated the two germline ends. The V gene's germline CDR1 is SGHNT and CDR2 YYREEE (reference sequence). The CDR3 is 16 residues long. CDR3 region: CASSFFPDRSNYGYTF. CDR3 bases read: TGTGCCAGCAGCTTTTTTCCAGACAGGTCTAACTATGGC.

CDR3 DNA (partial): TGTGCCAGCAGCTCTAGCGGAATACTCCAAGAGACG. Residues: CASSSSGILQET. From start to end, the CDR3 is CASSSSGILQETQYF. V gene TRBV7-2 combines with J gene TRBJ2-3, with 7 bases matching TRBD2. The sequenced fragment ends 3 residues before the CDR3 boundary, so the rest is inferred from the germline J gene. Per germline, CDR1 SGHTA and CDR2 FQGNSA. The CDR3 is 15 residues long.

Details on this clone: The CDR3 extends 3 residues past the end of the read, so its final part is completed from the germline J gene. The V and J genes are TRBV20-1 and TRBJ1-5; D possibly corresponds to TRBD1 (6 bases). Germline V gene sequence: CDR1 DFQATT, CDR2 SNEGSKA (reference sequence). The CDR3 is made up of 13 amino acids. Trimming stripped 6 bases from V and 3 bases from J, with 12 bases between. CDR3 bases read: TGCAGTGCAACCGACAGGACCAATCAGCCC. It yields the protein CSATDRTNQP. The full CDR3 is CSATDRTNQPQHF.

A note on this clone: With the read ending 3 residues before the CDR3 end, the germline J gene is used to fill in that end. The chain couples TRBV19 to TRBJ1-2, with D perhaps matching TRBD1 (6 bases). The V end lost 3 bases, the J end lost 6 bases, and 20 bases lay between the germline ends. CDR3 length: 16 amino acids. Germline V lookup: CDR1 LNHDA, CDR2 SQIVND (reference sequence). Partial CDR3 DNA: TGTGCCAGTAGTATGAGGGTTGGACAGACTACTAATGGC. Its translation: CASSMRVGQTTNG. The whole CDR3 region reads CASSMRVGQTTNGYTF.

Notes on this clone: The read ends 3 residues shy of where the CDR3 ends; the end is completed using the germline J gene. The chain employs TRBV28 and TRBJ2-7; 10 nucleotides line up with TRBD1. Germline V CDR1 and CDR2: MDHEN, SYDVKM. The CDR3 has 14 amino acids. The V gene end was trimmed by 6 bases and the J gene end by 6 bases; junction bases not matched to a gene: 8. The part of the CDR3 DNA that was read is TGTGCCAGCAGATTCGGGACAGGGGCCTTCGAG. Translating gives CASRFGTGAFE. The full-length CDR3 reads as CASRFGTGAFEQYF.

This clone is labeled medium-sized based on frequency. Sequencing ends 3 residues short of the CDR3 end; the germline J gene provides the rest. V usage is TRBV2 and J usage is TRBJ2-1; D is unclear. CDR1 and CDR2 (germline): SNHLY, FYNNEI. The CDR3 has 13 amino acids. V lost 4 bases to trimming and J lost 4 bases, with 8 bases between them. CDR3 bases read: TGTGCCAGCAGTGCTTCCCAGTACAATGAG. Its protein product is CASSASQYNE. The entire CDR3 reads CASSASQYNEQFF.

In the case of this clone: With the read ending 3 residues before the CDR3 end, the germline J gene is used to fill in that end. The chain is built from TRBV30 and TRBJ1-2, with 7 positions matching TRBD1. Trimming removed 5 bases from V and 5 bases from J; junction bases left unmatched: 17. The CDR3 loop spans 16 amino acids. Germline assignment: CDR1 GTSNPN and CDR2 SVGIG (reference sequence). The CDR3 loop is CAWAERWRGQLYGYTF. CDR3 DNA, as far as it was read: TGTGCCTGGGCAGAAAGGTGGAGGGGACAGCTATATGGC.